This record covers a single T cell receptor (beta chain). Its antigen remains unknown. The data were taken from a study of shared clonotypes between healthy human individuals. Study-level information: The donor group consisted of a couple of women and a few men, aged 18 to 49. Study-level points and caveats: Even with large depth, rarefaction showed that sorted-subset sequencing was incomplete.

CDR1 is SGHTA and CDR2 is FQGNSA in the germline V gene. With 5 bases removed from V and 1 base from J, the gap between germline ends came to 14 bases. CDR3 size: 15 residues. The method was immunoSEQ multiplex PCR; TCRdb's version includes in-frame clones alone and lacks a portion of them. The sample includes some 1.5 million clones, more than 95% of them seen just once. Sample: naive CD4+ T cells sorted from blood. Sample subset: CD45RA+ positively selected. This TCR was sampled from a man younger than 40 in good health. The genes are TRBV7-2 and TRBJ1-1; perhaps TRBD1 as D (5 bases). For the CDR3, the DNA is TGTGCCAGCAGCATCGGCCGACAGAGGAACACTGAAGCTTTCTTT. Translating gives CASSIGRQRNTEAFF.